This T cell receptor (beta chain) was recovered during a study of vaccination effects on CD4 cells after COVID-19. Study conclusions and caveats: Just 1 of 255 vaccine-induced clones in healthy recipients was cross-reactive. Long after vaccination, the clones induced by infection and by vaccine shrank markedly in size.

As for this clone: Its specificity is not known.

Trimming cost V 4 bases and J 6 bases; bases outside gene matches: 4. Per germline, CDR1 LGHDT and CDR2 YNNKEL (reference sequence). The CDR3 runs to 14 residues. Only in-frame clones appear in the TCRdb table, and some are missing; sequencing was by immunoSEQ multiplex PCR. The repertoire consists of approximately 82,000 clones, with approximately 74% occurring once and the leading ten covering roughly 1.7%. Sequencing was preceded by expansion of antigen-specific CD4+ T cells with viral peptide pools in the ViraFEST assay. Cells that had been cultured for ten to eleven days were the source of isolated CD4+ T cells. The researchers cultured 1.9 million or so PBMC per well with about 10 IU/ml IL-2 and around 9.5 ug/ml peptides. IL-2 medium supplanted half the medium on days 3 and 7.

The chain recombines TRBV3-1 (or the pseudogene TRBV3-2) with TRBJ2-2, with 8 positions matching TRBD1. This TCR came from a human donor who received a COVID-19 vaccine. Source: CD4+ T cells from PBMCs cultured with HCoV-229E spike peptides, taken before COVID-19 vaccination. CDR3 residues: CASSLLTGAGELFF. The CDR3, as DNA: TGTGCCAGCAGCCTTTTGACAGGGGCCGGGGAGCTGTTTTTT.